These 6 T cell receptor beta chains came from one sample sequenced in a study of cytomegalovirus exposure and HLA in healthy donors. Produced via immunoSEQ multiplex PCR; TCRdb's table is partial and in-frame only. The sample shows about 110,000 clones, about 88% of them seen only once. The sample taken for sequencing was PBMCs. Receptors originate from a woman aged 18-29 years in good health and CMV-seronegative.

The chain carries TRBV11-2 and TRBJ1-2; 8 bases fit TRBD1. V was pared by 5 bases and J by 4 bases, with 15 bases of the junction left unmatched. Germline CDR1 is SGHAT and CDR2 is FQNNGV. The CDR3 sequence is 17 residues long. The CDR3 nucleotides are TGTGCCAGCAGCCTGTGGGACAGGAAGGAACGAACCTATGGCTACACCTTC. This translates into CASSLWDRKERTYGYTF.

The chain employs TRBV28 and TRBJ2-5, with TRBD1 as a possible D gene (5 bases). Per germline, CDR1 MDHEN and CDR2 SYDVKM. The CDR3 extends over 15 amino acids. The V end was cut by 4 bases, the J end by 1 base, with 13 bases between. CDR3 nucleotides: TGTGCCAGCAGTTCCCTGGGGCGGCCCCAAGAGACCCAGTACTTC. This codes for CASSSLGRPQETQYF.

Worth noting for this clone: The junction does not match germline at one end; this may be a read error. The chain joins TRBV6-1 to TRBJ2-1; a weak D match, TRBD2 (6 bases). Per germline, CDR1 MNHNS and CDR2 SASEGT. The CDR3 is 13 residues long. DNA of the CDR3: TGTGCCAGCAGGGGGGACTCCCACAATGAGCAGTTCTTC. Its protein is CASRGDSHNEQFF.

This sequence joins TRBV9 and TRBJ2-7; TRBD2 is a possible D gene (6 bases). The CDR3 is 14 residues long. Germline loops: CDR1 SGDLS, CDR2 YYNGEE. V was cut by 4 bases and J by 3 bases, with 14 bases left in between. The CDR3 coding sequence is TGTGCCAGCAGCACCGGGACTCTGGGCTACGAGCAGTACTTC. The encoded protein is CASSTGTLGYEQYF.

This clone was seen only a few times. The chain carries TRBV6-1 and TRBJ1-2; no reliable D call. The CDR3 contains 13 residues. Per the germline V gene, CDR1 is MNHNS and CDR2 is SASEGT. Trimming shortened V by 4 bases and J by 3 bases, and 9 bases separated the two germline ends. CDR3 sequence (DNA): TGTGCCAGCAGTGTAGGGAGAGACTATGGCTACACCTTC. Translating it yields CASSVGRDYGYTF.

The chain recombines TRBV30 with TRBJ1-1; D gene unclear. V gave up 8 bases and J gave up 6 bases, with 10 bases separating them. CDR1 is GTSNPN, CDR2 SVGIG, per germline (reference sequence). This CDR3 spans 10 amino acids. The CDR3 loop reads CAGGRPEAFF. The CDR3 bases are TGTGCCGGAGGTCGGCCTGAAGCTTTCTTT.